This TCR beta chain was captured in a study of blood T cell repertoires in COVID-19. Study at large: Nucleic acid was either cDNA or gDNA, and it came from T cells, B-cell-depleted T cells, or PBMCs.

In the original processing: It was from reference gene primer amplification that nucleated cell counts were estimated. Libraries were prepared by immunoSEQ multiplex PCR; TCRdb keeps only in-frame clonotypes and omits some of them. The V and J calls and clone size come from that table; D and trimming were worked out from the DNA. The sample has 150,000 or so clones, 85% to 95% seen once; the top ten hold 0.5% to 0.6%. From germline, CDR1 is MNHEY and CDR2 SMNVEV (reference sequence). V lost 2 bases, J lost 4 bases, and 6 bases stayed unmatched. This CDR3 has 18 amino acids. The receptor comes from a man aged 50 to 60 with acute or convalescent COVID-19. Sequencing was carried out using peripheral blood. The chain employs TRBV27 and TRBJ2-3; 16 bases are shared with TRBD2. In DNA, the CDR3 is TGTGCCAGCAGTTTAGGAGGGACTAGCGGGAGGGAAGCAGATACGCAGTATTTT. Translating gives CASSLGGTSGREADTQYF.